This T cell receptor beta chain was recovered during a study of identical twins. TCRdb re-derived calls from the 5' RACE reads in MiXCR, one entry per CDR3 protein. The top ten clones hold about 2.7% of a sample with fewer than 500,000 distinct CDR3 sequences, more than 20% of them seen once. The germline V and J ends were trimmed by 6 bases and 0 bases, with 11 bases remaining between them. The CDR3 has 14 amino acids. This clonotype occurred many times. These data also formed part of another study, on T cells expressing NK-cell markers.

The V and J genes are TRBV12-3 or TRBV12-4 and TRBJ1-1; D not certain. The receptor was isolated from a woman aged 18-30 years in good health. Sequencing was done on a sample of CD4+ T cells sorted from blood. The CDR3 spells CASSPTWMNTEAFF. The CDR3 bases are TGTGCCAGCAGCCCTACGTGGATGAACACTGAAGCTTTCTTT.